This T cell receptor beta chain was captured in a study of human T cells and chemical hapten exposure (dated by TCRdb to the early 2020s). Describing the broader study: The libraries were sequenced as a pool, and the TCR yield per sample differed mostly because of small variations in library volumes within the pool. The study tracked peripheral blood TCR repertoire changes in vivo during primary and secondary sensitization to the hapten diphenylcyclopropenone (DPC) in alopecia patients. From each blood RNA sample, both TCR alpha and TCR beta chains were sequenced.

Library generation was performed with 5' RACE. The run used an Illumina MiSeq. Library preparation attached unique molecular identifiers to individual cDNA molecules for quantitative, reproducible TCR counting. Regarding the original processing steps: The median number of TCRs per sample was some 100,000, ranging from about 23,224 to 700,000. The Decombinator software suite was used to annotate V, J and CDR3 in the TCR reads. For PS versus PT1 abundance plots, all samples were subsampled to the same number of TCRs (28,000). TCRs were defined as expanded if absent before sensitization and observed at least eight times at the 2-week time point. Using fastp at Q25 and MiXCR, TCRdb reprocessed the public reads and kept productive beta chains. Each CDR3 protein gets just one entry, which takes the most common genes and DNA from the rows behind it. For this entry, the V and J calls and clone size follow TCRdb and not the study's own pipeline. The table for this sample lists about 140,000 distinct CDR3 sequences; roughly 4% of them were counted only once. In total, the top ten clones hold roughly 1.4% of the sample.

This clonotype occurred a few times. The antigen this receptor binds is unknown. Base qualities are not at hand, and no much larger clone is one base apart. The CDR3, cysteine through phenylalanine, is 12 amino acids long. Left in the record is the CDR3 DNA by itself, 36 bases read in frame from the first base. A distance of 8 bases separates the germline ends of V and J, which lose 5 bases and 6 bases respectively. Taken from the germline V gene, the CDR1 and CDR2 loops are MNHEY and SVGEGT. Total RNA was extracted from unfractionated whole blood collected in Tempus Blood RNA tubes. Five healthy volunteers served as TCR sequencing controls and were bled at day 0, 2 weeks and 6 weeks. What the authors observed across the whole study: No change with DPC sensitization was found in the number of TCRs above 1 in 1000 frequency, and no evidence of global repertoire structure alterations was found. After repeated subsampling, changes were observed in the strength of the expansion versus patch-test correlation and in the threshold at which the correlation became significant.

This clonotype was obtained from a female donor in good health. Recombination linked TRBV6-2 or TRBV6-3 to TRBJ1-5; no D gene can be assigned with confidence. The nucleotides are TGTGCCAGCAGTGAAGGCGTTCAGCCCCAGCATTTT. Translated, this is CASSEGVQPQHF.